The rows below give T cell receptor beta chains drawn from one sample of a study of blood T cell repertoires in COVID-19. The method was immunoSEQ multiplex PCR; TCRdb's version includes in-frame clones alone and lacks a portion of them. The sample lists about 120,000 clones; 85% to 90% were seen once. The sample comprised peripheral blood. The receptors shown here come from a man aged 65 to 79 with active or convalescent COVID-19. Both conserved end residues are part of each CDR3. Fields, in order: V gene, J gene, D gene, clone size, CDR3 protein, CDR3 DNA. D genes are given only for firm matches. The size field is filled for only some rows; it gives once, few, many or a size class.

v_gene: TRBV29-1
j_gene: TRBJ2-7
d_gene: -
abundance: -
CDR3aa: CSVWDTTYEQYF
CDR3nt: TGCAGCGTTTGGGACACCACCTACGAGCAGTACTTC

v_gene: TRBV6-4
j_gene: TRBJ1-2
d_gene: -
abundance: -
CDR3aa: CASSGGAAREGYTF
CDR3nt: TGTGCCAGCTCCGGGGGTGCGGCCAGGGAAGGCTACACCTTC

v_gene: TRBV6-5
j_gene: TRBJ2-1
d_gene: TRBD2
abundance: -
CDR3aa: CASSKLAGINEQFF
CDR3nt: TGTGCCAGCAGTAAACTAGCGGGCATCAATGAGCAGTTCTTC

v_gene: TRBV2
j_gene: TRBJ1-2
d_gene: -
abundance: -
CDR3aa: CASSEGTVQIGYTF
CDR3nt: TGTGCCAGCAGTGAAGGGACAGTACAAATCGGCTACACCTTC

v_gene: TRBV12-3/TRBV12-4
j_gene: TRBJ2-1
d_gene: -
abundance: -
CDR3aa: CASSLQYNEQFF
CDR3nt: TGTGCCAGCAGTTTGCAGTACAATGAGCAGTTCTTC

v_gene: TRBV4-1
j_gene: TRBJ2-3
d_gene: TRBD1
abundance: -
CDR3aa: CASSQRDSRTDTQYF
CDR3nt: TGCGCCAGCAGCCAACGGGACAGCCGCACAGATACGCAGTATTTT

v_gene: TRBV4-2
j_gene: TRBJ2-1
d_gene: TRBD2
abundance: -
CDR3aa: CASSQEGRASGRAGEQFF
CDR3nt: TGTGCCAGCAGCCAAGAAGGGCGGGCTAGCGGGAGGGCCGGTGAGCAGTTCTTC

v_gene: TRBV5-6
j_gene: TRBJ2-1
d_gene: TRBD2
abundance: -
CDR3aa: CASSLGLGTAGGNEQFF
CDR3nt: TGTGCCAGCAGCTTGGGGCTTGGGACGGCGGGGGGCAATGAGCAGTTCTTC

v_gene: TRBV6-5
j_gene: TRBJ2-1
d_gene: TRBD2
abundance: once
CDR3aa: CATTGLAYNEQFF
CDR3nt: TGTGCCACCACGGGACTAGCCTACAATGAGCAGTTCTTC

v_gene: TRBV12-2
j_gene: TRBJ2-3
d_gene: -
abundance: -
CDR3aa: CASRFFQVVHTQYF
CDR3nt: TGTGCAAGTCGCTTCTTCCAAGTAGTCCATACGCAGTATTTT

v_gene: TRBV5-4
j_gene: TRBJ1-2
d_gene: -
abundance: once
CDR3aa: CASSPTNYGYTF
CDR3nt: TGTGCCAGCAGCCCAACTAACTATGGCTACACCTTC

v_gene: TRBV30
j_gene: TRBJ1-5
d_gene: -
abundance: -
CDR3aa: CAWGGAGGNQPQHF
CDR3nt: TGTGCCTGGGGGGGGGCTGGTGGCAATCAGCCCCAGCATTTT

v_gene: TRBV9
j_gene: TRBJ2-5
d_gene: TRBD2
abundance: -
CDR3aa: CASSATGTSGLETQYF
CDR3nt: TGTGCCAGCAGCGCTACCGGGACTAGCGGCCTGGAGACCCAGTACTTC

v_gene: TRBV6-6
j_gene: TRBJ2-7
d_gene: -
abundance: -
CDR3aa: CASSPENRVSNEQYF
CDR3nt: TGTGCCAGCAGTCCTGAGAACAGGGTATCCAACGAGCAGTACTTC

v_gene: TRBV10-3
j_gene: TRBJ1-1
d_gene: TRBD1
abundance: once
CDR3aa: CATRTGVNTEAFF
CDR3nt: TGTGCCACAAGGACAGGGGTCAACACTGAAGCTTTCTTT

v_gene: TRBV15
j_gene: TRBJ2-5
d_gene: TRBD1
abundance: -
CDR3aa: CATSNLDRGDRETQYF
CDR3nt: TGTGCCACCAGCAACCTGGACAGGGGAGATCGGGAGACCCAGTACTTC

v_gene: TRBV4-1
j_gene: TRBJ2-7
d_gene: TRBD2
abundance: -
CDR3aa: CASSQPLAGGYEQYF
CDR3nt: TGCGCCAGCAGCCAACCTCTAGCGGGAGGTTACGAGCAGTACTTC

v_gene: TRBV10-3
j_gene: TRBJ2-7
d_gene: -
abundance: -
CDR3aa: CAISESSSKTYEQYF
CDR3nt: TGTGCCATCAGTGAGTCGAGTTCTAAAACCTACGAGCAGTACTTC

v_gene: TRBV2
j_gene: TRBJ2-1
d_gene: TRBD2
abundance: -
CDR3aa: CASSASTSGTTYNEQFF
CDR3nt: TGTGCCAGCAGCGCCTCGACTAGCGGGACCACCTACAATGAGCAGTTCTTC

v_gene: TRBV6-6
j_gene: TRBJ2-3
d_gene: TRBD2
abundance: -
CDR3aa: CASSYASGRTDTQYF
CDR3nt: TGTGCCAGCAGTTACGCTAGCGGGAGAACAGATACGCAGTATTTT

v_gene: TRBV5-1
j_gene: TRBJ2-3
d_gene: TRBD2
abundance: -
CDR3aa: CASSEGLAEFTDTQYF
CDR3nt: TGCGCCAGCAGCGAAGGACTAGCGGAATTCACAGATACGCAGTATTTT

v_gene: TRBV23-1
j_gene: TRBJ1-2
d_gene: TRBD1
abundance: -
CDR3aa: CASSGDRGRRYGYTF
CDR3nt: TGCGCCAGCAGTGGGGACAGGGGGCGCAGATATGGCTACACCTTC

v_gene: TRBV4-1
j_gene: TRBJ1-5
d_gene: -
abundance: -
CDR3aa: CASSTNSQGFPNQPQHF
CDR3nt: TGCGCCAGCAGCACCAATTCTCAGGGTTTTCCAAATCAGCCCCAGCATTTT

v_gene: TRBV28
j_gene: TRBJ2-7
d_gene: -
abundance: -
CDR3aa: CASSSEGGQTPFYEQYF
CDR3nt: TGTGCCAGCAGTTCCGAGGGGGGACAGACACCCTTTTACGAGCAGTACTTC

v_gene: TRBV7-9
j_gene: TRBJ1-1
d_gene: -
abundance: -
CDR3aa: CASSRRRVDTEAFF
CDR3nt: TGTGCCAGCAGCCGACGTCGGGTGGACACTGAAGCTTTCTTT

v_gene: TRBV19
j_gene: TRBJ2-3
d_gene: TRBD2
abundance: -
CDR3aa: CASRAGNTDTQYF
CDR3nt: TGTGCCAGTAGAGCGGGGAACACAGATACGCAGTATTTT

v_gene: TRBV25-1
j_gene: TRBJ2-5
d_gene: TRBD1
abundance: -
CDR3aa: CASSRTGLETQYF
CDR3nt: TGTGCCAGCAGCCGGACAGGGCTCGAGACCCAGTACTTC

v_gene: TRBV11-2
j_gene: TRBJ1-1
d_gene: -
abundance: -
CDR3aa: CASSLDLAGVGNTEAFF
CDR3nt: TGTGCCAGCAGCTTAGATCTAGCGGGGGTGGGTAACACTGAAGCTTTCTTT

v_gene: TRBV7-6
j_gene: TRBJ1-2
d_gene: -
abundance: -
CDR3aa: CASSLAPGGYGYTF
CDR3nt: TGTGCCAGCAGCTTAGCGCCGGGGGGCTATGGCTACACCTTC

v_gene: TRBV7-6
j_gene: TRBJ1-2
d_gene: -
abundance: -
CDR3aa: CASSLGEESYGYTF
CDR3nt: TGTGCCAGCAGCTTAGGAGAGGAGAGCTATGGCTACACCTTC

v_gene: TRBV5-6
j_gene: TRBJ1-2
d_gene: -
abundance: -
CDR3aa: CASSLFQVNYGYTF
CDR3nt: TGTGCCAGCAGCTTGTTCCAGGTGAACTATGGCTACACCTTC

v_gene: TRBV9
j_gene: TRBJ2-3
d_gene: TRBD2
abundance: -
CDR3aa: CASSVGSGRTDTQYF
CDR3nt: TGTGCCAGCAGCGTAGGTAGCGGGAGAACAGATACGCAGTATTTT

v_gene: TRBV28
j_gene: TRBJ1-5
d_gene: TRBD1
abundance: -
CDR3aa: CASSFLDRADQPQHF
CDR3nt: TGTGCCAGCAGTTTCTTAGACAGGGCAGACCAGCCCCAGCATTTT

v_gene: TRBV7-9
j_gene: TRBJ2-1
d_gene: -
abundance: -
CDR3aa: CASSLRDSENEQFF
CDR3nt: TGTGCCAGCAGCTTAAGGGACTCAGAGAATGAGCAGTTCTTC

v_gene: TRBV7-8
j_gene: TRBJ2-3
d_gene: TRBD2
abundance: -
CDR3aa: CASSSKRELTDTQYF
CDR3nt: TGTGCCAGCAGCTCGAAGCGGGAGCTCACAGATACGCAGTATTTT

v_gene: TRBV5-1
j_gene: TRBJ1-4
d_gene: -
abundance: -
CDR3aa: CASSLGTLGEKLFF
CDR3nt: TGCGCCAGCAGCTTGGGTACGCTCGGTGAAAAACTGTTTTTT

v_gene: TRBV19
j_gene: TRBJ2-3
d_gene: -
abundance: once
CDR3aa: CASSGGMELPPTDTQYF
CDR3nt: TGTGCCAGTAGCGGAGGAATGGAACTCCCCCCCACAGATACGCAGTATTTT